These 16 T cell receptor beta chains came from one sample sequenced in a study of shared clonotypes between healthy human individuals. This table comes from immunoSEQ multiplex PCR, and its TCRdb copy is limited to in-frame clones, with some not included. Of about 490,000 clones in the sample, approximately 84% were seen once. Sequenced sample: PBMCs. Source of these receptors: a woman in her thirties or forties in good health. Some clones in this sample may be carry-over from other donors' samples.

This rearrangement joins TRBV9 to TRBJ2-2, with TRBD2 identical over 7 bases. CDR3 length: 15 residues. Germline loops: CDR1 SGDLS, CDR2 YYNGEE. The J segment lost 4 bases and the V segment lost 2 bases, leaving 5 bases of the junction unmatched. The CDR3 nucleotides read TGTGCCAGCAGCGTCCGACTAGCTGGCACCGGGGAGCTGTTTTTT. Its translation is CASSVRLAGTGELFF. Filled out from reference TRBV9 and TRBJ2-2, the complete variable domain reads DSGVTQTPKHLITATGQRVTLRCSPRSGDLSVYWYQQSLDQGLQFLIQYYNGEERAKGNILERFSAQQFPDLHSELNLSSLELGDSALYFCASSVRLAGTGELFFGEGSRLTVL.

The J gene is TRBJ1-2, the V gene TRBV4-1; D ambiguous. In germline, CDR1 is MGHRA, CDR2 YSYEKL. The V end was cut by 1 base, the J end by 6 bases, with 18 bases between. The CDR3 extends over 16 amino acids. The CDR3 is CASSQAGSLSHDGYTF. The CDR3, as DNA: TGCGCCAGCAGCCAAGCGGGCAGCCTTTCACACGATGGCTACACCTTC.

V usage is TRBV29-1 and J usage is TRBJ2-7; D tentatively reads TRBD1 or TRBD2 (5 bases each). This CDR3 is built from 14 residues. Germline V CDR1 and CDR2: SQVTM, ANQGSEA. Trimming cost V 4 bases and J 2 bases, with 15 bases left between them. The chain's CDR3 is CSVVPGPLTYEQYF. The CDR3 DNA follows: TGCAGCGTTGTCCCGGGGCCCCTAACCTACGAGCAGTACTTC.

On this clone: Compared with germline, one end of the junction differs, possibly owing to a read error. CDR3 bases: TGTGCCAGCAGTCAAGCGGCAATGGATACCCAGTACTTC. Its translation is CASSQAAMDTQYF. This chain connects TRBV4-2 to TRBJ2-5, with a possible D match to TRBD2 (5 bases). The CDR3 has 13 residues. CDR1 is LGHNA and CDR2 is YNFKEQ in the germline V gene.

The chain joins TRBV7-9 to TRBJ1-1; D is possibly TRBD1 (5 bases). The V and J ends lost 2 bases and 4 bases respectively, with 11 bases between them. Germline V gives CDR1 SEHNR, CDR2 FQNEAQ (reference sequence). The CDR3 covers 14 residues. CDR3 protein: CASSLLWGSTEAFF. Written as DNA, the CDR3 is TGTGCCAGCAGCTTATTATGGGGGAGCACTGAAGCTTTCTTT.

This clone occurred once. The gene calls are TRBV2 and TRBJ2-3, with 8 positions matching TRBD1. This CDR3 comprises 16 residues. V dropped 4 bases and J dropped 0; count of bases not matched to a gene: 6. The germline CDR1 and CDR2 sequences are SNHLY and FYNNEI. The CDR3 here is CASSAPGQDSTDTQYF. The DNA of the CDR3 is TGTGCCAGCAGTGCACCGGGACAGGATAGCACAGATACGCAGTATTTT.

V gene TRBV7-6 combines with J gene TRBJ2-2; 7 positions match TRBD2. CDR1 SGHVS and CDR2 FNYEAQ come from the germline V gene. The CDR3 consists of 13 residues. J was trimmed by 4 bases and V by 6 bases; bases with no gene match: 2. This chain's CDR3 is CASSSSGTGELFF. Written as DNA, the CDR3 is TGTGCCAGCAGTTCTAGCGGCACCGGGGAGCTGTTTTTT. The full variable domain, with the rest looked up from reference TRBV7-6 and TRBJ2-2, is GAGVSQSPRYKVTKRGQDVALRCDPISGHVSLYWYRQALGQGPEFLTYFNYEAQQDKSGLPNDRFSAERPEGSISTLTIQRTEQRDSAMYRCASSSSGTGELFFGEGSRLTVL.

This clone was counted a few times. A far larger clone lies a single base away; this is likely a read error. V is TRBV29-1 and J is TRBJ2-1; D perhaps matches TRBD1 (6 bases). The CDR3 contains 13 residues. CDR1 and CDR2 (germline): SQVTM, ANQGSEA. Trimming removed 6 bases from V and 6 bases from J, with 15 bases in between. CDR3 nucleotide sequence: TGCAGCGTCGCTGTTACAGGGAGCAATGAGCAGTTCTTC. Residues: CSVAVTGSNEQFF.

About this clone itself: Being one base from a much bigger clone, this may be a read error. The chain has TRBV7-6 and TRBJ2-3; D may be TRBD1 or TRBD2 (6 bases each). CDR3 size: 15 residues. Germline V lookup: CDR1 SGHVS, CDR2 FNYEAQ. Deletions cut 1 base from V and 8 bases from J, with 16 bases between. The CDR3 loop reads CASSLVGGPTCTQYF. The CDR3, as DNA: TGTGCCAGCAGCTTAGTGGGGGGCCCGACGTGTACGCAGTATTTT.

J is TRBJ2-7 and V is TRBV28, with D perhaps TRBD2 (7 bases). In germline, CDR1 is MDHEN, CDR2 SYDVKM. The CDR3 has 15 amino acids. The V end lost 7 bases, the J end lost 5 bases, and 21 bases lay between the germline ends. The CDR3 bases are TGTGCCAGCACCCAAGGGGGGGGCCTCGTGAACGAGCAGTACTTC. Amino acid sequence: CASTQGGGLVNEQYF. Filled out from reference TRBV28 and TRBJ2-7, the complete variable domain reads DVKVTQSSRYLVKRTGEKVFLECVQDMDHENMFWYRQDPGLGLRLIYFSYDVKMKEKGDIPEGYSVSREKKERFSLILESASTNQTSMYLCASTQGGGLVNEQYFGPGTRLTVT.

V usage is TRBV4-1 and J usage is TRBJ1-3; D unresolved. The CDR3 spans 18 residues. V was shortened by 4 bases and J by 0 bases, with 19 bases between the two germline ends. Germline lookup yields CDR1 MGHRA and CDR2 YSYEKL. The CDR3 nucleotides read TGCGCCAGCAGCCCCTCCGGCTACACTGATAGCTCTGGAAACACCATATATTTT. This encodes CASSPSGYTDSSGNTIYF.

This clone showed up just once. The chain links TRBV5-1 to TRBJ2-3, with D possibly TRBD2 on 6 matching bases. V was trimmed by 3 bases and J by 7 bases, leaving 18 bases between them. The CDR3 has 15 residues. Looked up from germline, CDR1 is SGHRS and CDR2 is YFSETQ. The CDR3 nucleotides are TGCGCCAGCAGCTCCGGGACTCCCGGGACCAATACGCAGTATTTT. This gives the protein CASSSGTPGTNTQYF.

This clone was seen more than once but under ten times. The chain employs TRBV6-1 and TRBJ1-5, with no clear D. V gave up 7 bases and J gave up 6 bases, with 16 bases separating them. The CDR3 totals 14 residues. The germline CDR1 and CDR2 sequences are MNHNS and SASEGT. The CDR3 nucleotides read TGTGCCAGCAACCTCTCAGGAGGAGGTCAGCCCCAGCATTTT. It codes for CASNLSGGGQPQHF.

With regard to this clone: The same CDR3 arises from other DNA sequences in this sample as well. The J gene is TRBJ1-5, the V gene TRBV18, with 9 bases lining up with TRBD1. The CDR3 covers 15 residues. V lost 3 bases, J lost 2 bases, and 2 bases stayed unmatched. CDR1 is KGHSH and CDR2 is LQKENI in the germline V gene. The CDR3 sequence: CASSPGQGGNQPQHF. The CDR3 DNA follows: TGTGCCAGCTCACCGGGACAGGGAGGCAATCAGCCCCAGCATTTT.

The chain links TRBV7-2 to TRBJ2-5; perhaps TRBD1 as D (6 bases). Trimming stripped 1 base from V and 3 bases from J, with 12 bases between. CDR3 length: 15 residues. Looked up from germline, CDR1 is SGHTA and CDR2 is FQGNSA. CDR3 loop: CASSLVNREEETQYF. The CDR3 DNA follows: TGTGCCAGCAGCTTAGTCAACAGGGAAGAAGAGACCCAGTACTTC.

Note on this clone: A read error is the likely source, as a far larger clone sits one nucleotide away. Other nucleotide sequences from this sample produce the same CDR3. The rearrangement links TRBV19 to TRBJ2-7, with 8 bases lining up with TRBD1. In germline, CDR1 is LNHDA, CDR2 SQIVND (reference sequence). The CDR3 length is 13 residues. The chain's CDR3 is CATAGTGGYEQYF. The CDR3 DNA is TGTGCTACCGCCGGGACAGGTGGCTACGAGCAGTACTTC.